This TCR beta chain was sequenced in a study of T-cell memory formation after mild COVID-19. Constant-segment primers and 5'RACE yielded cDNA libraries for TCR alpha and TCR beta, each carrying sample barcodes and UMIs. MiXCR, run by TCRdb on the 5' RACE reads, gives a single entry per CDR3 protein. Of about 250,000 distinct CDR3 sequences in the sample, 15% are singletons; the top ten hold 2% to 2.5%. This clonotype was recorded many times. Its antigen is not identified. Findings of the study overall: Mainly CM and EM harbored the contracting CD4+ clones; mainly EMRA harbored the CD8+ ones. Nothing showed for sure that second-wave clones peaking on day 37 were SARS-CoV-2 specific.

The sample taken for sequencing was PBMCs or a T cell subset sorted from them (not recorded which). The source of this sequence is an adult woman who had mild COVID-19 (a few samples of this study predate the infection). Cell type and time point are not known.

The CDR3 DNA is TGCAGCGTTCGTGACAATTACAATCAGCCCCAGCATTTT. Amino acid sequence: CSVRDNYNQPQHF. The V gene is TRBV29-1, the J gene TRBJ1-5; unclear D gene. Between the trimmed V and J ends, which lost 5 bases and 3 bases, there was a span of 11 bases. The CDR3 totals 13 residues. Germline loops: CDR1 SQVTM, CDR2 ANQGSEA.